Below, one T cell receptor beta chain is given with its context. This record comes from a study of preoperative IRX-2 immunotherapy in early breast cancer. The CDR3 is made up of 11 amino acids. CDR1 is GTSNPN and CDR2 is SVGIG in the germline V gene (reference sequence). V was pared by 7 bases and J by 6 bases, with 5 bases of the junction left unmatched. TCRdb's copy holds only in-frame clones and misses some; the assay was immunoSEQ multiplex PCR. Here the sample spans 95,000 to 100,000 clones, roughly 85% being singletons. Treatment specified: preoperative locoregional IRX-2 cytokine immunotherapy. Samples came from a phase Ib trial of preoperative locoregional IRX-2 cytokine immunotherapy.

The source is a human donor with breast cancer. The genes are TRBV30 and TRBJ1-1; 7 bases match TRBD1. The source material was tumor tissue, sampled after IRX-2 immunotherapy. Written as DNA, the CDR3 is TGTGCCTCGACAGGGTCTGCTGAAGCTTTCTTT. Translation gives CASTGSAEAFF.